The next 15 T cell receptor beta chains were all read from a single sample in a study of identical twins. Each CDR3 protein is one row after TCRdb ran MiXCR on the 5' RACE reads. The table has 1.5 million to 2 million distinct CDR3 sequences, under 35% seen once. The sample taken for sequencing was cord blood. The receptors come from a newborn girl in good health.

The V and J genes are TRBV2 and TRBJ2-2; D call uncertain. The V gene's germline CDR1 is SNHLY and CDR2 FYNNEI. CDR3 length: 12 residues. Trimming removed 1 base at V and 6 bases at J, with 3 bases between. The CDR3 region is CASSEVSGELFF. CDR3 DNA: TGTGCCAGCAGTGAAGTGTCCGGGGAGCTGTTTTTT.

The J gene is TRBJ2-1, the V gene TRBV5-6; TRBD2 aligns across 10 bases. Germline trimming cut 6 bases from V and 9 bases from J; bases unmatched to any gene: 12. Germline assignment: CDR1 SGHDT and CDR2 YYEEEE. This CDR3 contains 15 residues. In nucleotides, the CDR3 is TGTGCCAGCACCACCTCTAGGACTAGCGGTTTTGAGCAGTTCTTC. It encodes CASTTSRTSGFEQFF.

This clonotype has only a few counts. The genes are TRBV20-1 and TRBJ2-1, with 7 bases matching TRBD2. Losses at the gene ends were 0 bases for V and 0 bases for J; bases not matched to a gene: 20. This CDR3 is 21 amino acids long. Germline V gene sequence: CDR1 DFQATT, CDR2 SNEGSKA (reference sequence). CDR3 loop: CSARDPLRTRGPGSSYNEQFF. CDR3 DNA sequence: TGCAGTGCTAGAGACCCGTTGAGGACTAGGGGCCCAGGGAGCTCCTACAATGAGCAGTTCTTC.

The chain joins TRBV5-1 to TRBJ2-4; 7 nucleotides agree with TRBD1. The CDR3 runs 16 residues. V was clipped by 0 bases and J by 5 bases; unmatched bases: 8. Germline CDR1 is SGHRS and CDR2 is YFSETQ. The CDR3 reads CASSLGIRDRQNIQYF. As DNA, the CDR3 is TGCGCCAGCAGCTTGGGGATTCGGGACAGACAAAACATTCAGTACTTC.

This clonotype has just a few counts. The chain uses TRBV6-1 and TRBJ2-1, with 7 nucleotides matching TRBD2. The trim removed 8 bases at V and 0 bases at J, leaving 13 bases unmatched. Per germline, CDR1 MNHNS and CDR2 SASEGT. This CDR3 region has 17 residues. The CDR3 sequence: CASGRDYLISSYNEQFF. For the CDR3, the DNA is TGTGCCAGCGGCCGGGACTACTTAATTAGCTCCTACAATGAGCAGTTCTTC.

The chain is built from TRBV6-5 and TRBJ2-1; tentative D call: TRBD2 (6 bases). V lost 0 bases to trimming and J lost 12 bases, with 12 bases between them. This CDR3 spans 13 amino acids. The germline CDR1 and CDR2 sequences are MNHEY and SVGAGI. Here the CDR3 reads CASSYSTALAQFF. CDR3 bases: TGTGCCAGCAGTTACTCGACGGCACTAGCGCAGTTCTTC.

The chain uses TRBV27 and TRBJ2-5; possible D gene TRBD1, 6 bases. The germline V and J ends were trimmed by 6 bases and 11 bases, with 25 bases remaining between them. The CDR3 runs to 15 residues. The germline V gene encodes CDR1 MNHEY and CDR2 SMNVEV (reference sequence). For the CDR3, the DNA is TGTGCCAGCAGCAAAGGTTGGTCAGGGGCCGGGGAGCAGTACTTC. This sequence encodes CASSKGWSGAGEQYF.

This clonotype has just a few counts. Here the CDR3 reads CATSRDGQQYF. For the CDR3, the DNA is TGTGCCACCAGCAGAGATGGGCAGCAGTATTTT. The gene calls are TRBV15 and TRBJ2-3; D is ambiguous. Germline V gives CDR1 LNHNV, CDR2 YYDKDF (reference sequence). This CDR3 is 11 amino acids long. Trimming removed 0 bases at V and 11 bases at J, with 6 bases between.

The V and J genes are TRBV25-1 and TRBJ1-5; TRBD1 aligns across 12 bases. Per germline, CDR1 MGHDK and CDR2 SYGVNS. The CDR3 is 15 residues long. V shed 2 bases and J 8 bases; nucleotides not matched to a gene: 4. The CDR3 here is CASSEEGTGGEPQHF. The DNA of the CDR3 is TGTGCCAGCAGTGAAGAAGGGACAGGGGGCGAGCCCCAGCATTTT.

This clonotype showed up many times. This sequence joins TRBV2 and TRBJ2-1; D may be TRBD1 (5 bases). CDR1 is SNHLY and CDR2 is FYNNEI in the germline V gene. Trimming took 6 bases from V and 4 from J, leaving 10 bases between them. This CDR3 spans 13 amino acids. CDR3 amino acids: CASSAGSYNEQFF. As DNA, the CDR3 is TGTGCCAGCAGCGCAGGGTCTTACAATGAGCAGTTCTTC.

The chain has TRBV20-1 and TRBJ1-2; D gene uncertain. The CDR3 consists of 12 residues. Trimming removed 2 bases from V and 13 bases from J, with 17 bases in between. The germline V gene encodes CDR1 DFQATT and CDR2 SNEGSKA (reference sequence). CDR3 sequence reads: CSARTAAFSGTF. The CDR3 bases are TGCAGTGCTAGAACAGCAGCGTTCTCTGGCACCTTC.

The chain joins TRBV9 to TRBJ1-1, with D unresolved. Trimming shortened V by 3 bases and J by 2 bases, and 17 bases separated the two germline ends. Germline V CDR1 and CDR2: SGDLS, YYNGEE. The CDR3 contains 16 residues. This chain's CDR3 is CASSAEAVGRNTEAFF. The CDR3 nucleotides read TGTGCCAGCAGCGCCGAGGCCGTCGGTCGAAACACTGAAGCTTTCTTT.

The chain uses TRBV29-1 and TRBJ2-3, with 7 bases aligning to TRBD1. The CDR3 length is 15 residues. Trimming took 6 bases from V and 0 from J; bases not matched to a gene: 9. Germline lookup yields CDR1 SQVTM and CDR2 ANQGSEA. The DNA of the CDR3 is TGCAGCGTGGGTCGGACAGGCCTTAGCACAGATACGCAGTATTTT. Translated: CSVGRTGLSTDTQYF.

This clonotype has a handful of counts. The CDR3 DNA reads as TGTGCCAGCAGCTTAGGGTCCGCCGGCGCTTTTTACGAGCAGTACTTC. Translating it yields CASSLGSAGAFYEQYF. The V gene is TRBV7-2, the J gene TRBJ2-7; no definite D call. The CDR3 consists of 16 residues. Looked up from germline, CDR1 is SGHTA and CDR2 is FQGNSA. Trimming removed 1 base from V and 4 bases from J, with 17 bases in between.

The chain joins TRBV10-3 to TRBJ2-2; D is unresolved. CDR3 length equals 15 residues. V dropped 6 bases and J dropped 0 bases, with 11 bases sitting between them. CDR1 ENHRY and CDR2 SYGVKD come from the germline V gene. In nucleotides, the CDR3 is TGTGCCATCAGGGAGACGGGCACGAACACCGGGGAGCTGTTTTTT. Protein: CAIRETGTNTGELFF.